Given below is one T cell receptor (beta chain) in context. The antigen remains undetermined. Trimming took 7 bases from V and 7 from J, leaving 25 bases between them. This CDR3 region has 15 residues. Germline CDR1 and CDR2: SQVTM and ANQGSEA. The entry originates in a study of glioma-infiltrating T cells. Findings of the study overall: Tissue-blood divergence was below expectation in non-neoplastic patients, above in gliomas. Tissue and blood shared very few CDR3 sequences.

The iRepertoire nested amplicon-rescue multiplex PCR amplified TCR alpha and beta CDR3s from RNA. Tissue mRNA or PBMC total RNA, 100-400 ng, went into one-step reverse transcription and amplification. TCRdb processed the multiplex PCR reads anew with MiXCR; each CDR3 protein has one entry. The sample comprises some 110,000 distinct CDR3 sequences, roughly 25% of which are singletons, and about 15% rests with the top ten. The TCR originated in a human donor with low-grade glioma or glioblastoma, undergoing nonglioma brain surgery, or in good health (not recorded which). Material for sequencing was glioma tissue, nonneoplastic brain tissue, or PBMCs (not recorded which). V is TRBV29-1 and J is TRBJ2-5; possible D gene TRBD2, 6 bases. CDR3 bases: TGCAGCGCCCACACGTATGCTTTCGTGGGAGGGACCCAGTACTTC. Its translation: CSAHTYAFVGGTQYF.